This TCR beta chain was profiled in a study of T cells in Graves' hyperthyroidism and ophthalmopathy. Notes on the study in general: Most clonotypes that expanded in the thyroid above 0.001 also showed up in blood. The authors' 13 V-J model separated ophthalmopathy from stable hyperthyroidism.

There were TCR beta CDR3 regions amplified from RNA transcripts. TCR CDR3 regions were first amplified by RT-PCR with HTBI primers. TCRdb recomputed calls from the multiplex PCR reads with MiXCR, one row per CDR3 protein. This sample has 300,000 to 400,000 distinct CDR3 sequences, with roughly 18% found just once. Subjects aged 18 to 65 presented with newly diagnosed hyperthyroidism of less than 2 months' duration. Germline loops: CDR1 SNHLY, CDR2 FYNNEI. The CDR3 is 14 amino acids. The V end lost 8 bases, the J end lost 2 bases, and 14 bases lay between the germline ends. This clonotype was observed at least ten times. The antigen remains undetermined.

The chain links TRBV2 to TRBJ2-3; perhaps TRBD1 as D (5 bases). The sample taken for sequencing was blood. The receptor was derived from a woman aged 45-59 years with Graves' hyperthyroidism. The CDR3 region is CASGWGTFTDTQYF. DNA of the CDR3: TGTGCCAGCGGTTGGGGCACCTTCACAGATACGCAGTATTTT.